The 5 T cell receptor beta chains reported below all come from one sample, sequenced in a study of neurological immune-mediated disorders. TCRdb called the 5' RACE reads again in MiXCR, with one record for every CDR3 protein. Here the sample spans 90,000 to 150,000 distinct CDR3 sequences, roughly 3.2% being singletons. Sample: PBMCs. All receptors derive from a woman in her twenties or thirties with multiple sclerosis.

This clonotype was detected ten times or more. The CDR3 spells CSASLLNTGELFF. For the CDR3, the DNA is TGCAGTGCTTCGCTCCTAAACACCGGGGAGCTGTTTTTT. This rearrangement joins TRBV20-1 to TRBJ2-2; D is unclear. The CDR3 covers 13 residues. Germline CDR1 and CDR2: DFQATT and SNEGSKA (reference sequence). V was clipped by 5 bases and J by 2 bases, with 9 bases between them.

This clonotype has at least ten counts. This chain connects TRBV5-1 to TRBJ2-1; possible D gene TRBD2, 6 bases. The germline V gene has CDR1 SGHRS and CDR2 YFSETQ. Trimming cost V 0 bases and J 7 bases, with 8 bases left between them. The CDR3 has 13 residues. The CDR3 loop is CASSLGRVNEQFF. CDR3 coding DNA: TGCGCCAGCAGCTTGGGGAGGGTGAATGAGCAGTTCTTC.

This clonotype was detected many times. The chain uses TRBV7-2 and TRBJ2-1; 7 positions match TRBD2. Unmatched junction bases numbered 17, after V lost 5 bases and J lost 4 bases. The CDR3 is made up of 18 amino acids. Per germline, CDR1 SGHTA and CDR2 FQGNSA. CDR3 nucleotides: TGTGCCAGCAGCCCTTACACGGGACTATCCCCTCCTTACAATGAGCAGTTCTTC. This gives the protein CASSPYTGLSPPYNEQFF. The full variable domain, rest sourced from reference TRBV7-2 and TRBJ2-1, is GAGVSQSPSNKVTEKGKDVELRCDPISGHTALYWYRQSLGQGLEFLIYFQGNSAPDKSGLPSDRFSAERTGGSVSTLTIQRTQQEDSAVYLCASSPYTGLSPPYNEQFFGPGTRLTVL.

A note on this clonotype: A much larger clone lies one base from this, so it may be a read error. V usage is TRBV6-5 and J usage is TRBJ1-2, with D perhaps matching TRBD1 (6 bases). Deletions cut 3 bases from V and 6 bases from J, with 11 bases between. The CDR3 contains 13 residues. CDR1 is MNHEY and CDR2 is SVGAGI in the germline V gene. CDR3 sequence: CASSYWGGNGYTF. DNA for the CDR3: TGTGCCAGCAGTTATTGGGGGGGCAATGGCTACACCTTC.

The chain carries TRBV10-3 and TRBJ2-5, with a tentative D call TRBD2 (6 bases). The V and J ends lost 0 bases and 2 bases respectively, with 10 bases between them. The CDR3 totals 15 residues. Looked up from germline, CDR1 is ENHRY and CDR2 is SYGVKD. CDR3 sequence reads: CAISESIRGQETQYF. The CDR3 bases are TGTGCCATCAGTGAGTCGATTCGGGGGCAAGAGACCCAGTACTTC.